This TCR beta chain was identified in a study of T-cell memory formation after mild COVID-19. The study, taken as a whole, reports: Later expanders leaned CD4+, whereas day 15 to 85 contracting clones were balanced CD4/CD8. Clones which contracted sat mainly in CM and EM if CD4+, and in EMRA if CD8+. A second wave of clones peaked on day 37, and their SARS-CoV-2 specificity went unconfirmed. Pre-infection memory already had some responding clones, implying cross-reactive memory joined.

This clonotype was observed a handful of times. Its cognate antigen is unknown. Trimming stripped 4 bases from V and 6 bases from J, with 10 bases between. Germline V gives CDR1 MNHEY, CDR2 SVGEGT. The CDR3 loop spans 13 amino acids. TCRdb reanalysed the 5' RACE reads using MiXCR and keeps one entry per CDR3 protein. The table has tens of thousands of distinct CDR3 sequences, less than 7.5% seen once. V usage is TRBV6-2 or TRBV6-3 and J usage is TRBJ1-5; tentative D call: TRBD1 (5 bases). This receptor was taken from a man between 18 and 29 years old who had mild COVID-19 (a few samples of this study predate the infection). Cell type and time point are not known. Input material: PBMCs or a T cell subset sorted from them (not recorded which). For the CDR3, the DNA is TGTGCCAGCAGTTGGGGGGGAGGTCAGCCCCAGCATTTT. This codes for CASSWGGGQPQHF.